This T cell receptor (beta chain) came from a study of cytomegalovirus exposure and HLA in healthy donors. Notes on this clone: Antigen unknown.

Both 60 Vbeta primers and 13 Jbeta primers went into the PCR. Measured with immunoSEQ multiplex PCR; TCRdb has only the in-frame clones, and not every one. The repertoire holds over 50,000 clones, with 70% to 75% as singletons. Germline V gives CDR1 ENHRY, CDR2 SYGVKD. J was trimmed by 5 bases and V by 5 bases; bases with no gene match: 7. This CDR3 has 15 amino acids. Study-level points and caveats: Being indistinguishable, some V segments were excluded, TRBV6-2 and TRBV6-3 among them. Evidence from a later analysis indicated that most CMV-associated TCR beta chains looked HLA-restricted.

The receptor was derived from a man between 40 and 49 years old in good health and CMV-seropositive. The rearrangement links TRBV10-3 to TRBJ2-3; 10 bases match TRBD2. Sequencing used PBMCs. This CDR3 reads CAISSAGGPGDTQYF. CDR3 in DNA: TGTGCCATCAGTTCAGCGGGGGGGCCGGGAGATACGCAGTATTTT.